One sample yielded the 3 T cell receptor beta chains listed below, sequenced in a study of cytomegalovirus exposure and HLA in healthy donors. PCR amplification relied on 60 Vbeta primers (plus 13 Jbeta primers). Measured with immunoSEQ multiplex PCR; TCRdb has only the in-frame clones, and not every one. The table has about 140,000 clones, around 75% seen once. Material for sequencing was PBMCs. These receptors came from a woman aged 30 to 39 in good health and CMV-seronegative.

This clone was picked up one time. The chain combines TRBV5-1 with TRBJ2-2, with D perhaps matching TRBD2 (7 bases). Trimming took off 0 bases at V and 7 bases at J, with 13 bases between the two ends. The CDR3 extends over 15 amino acids. Germline values: CDR1 SGHRS, CDR2 YFSETQ. The CDR3 coding sequence is TGCGCCAGCAGCTTGGCCGGGGGGCTCGACGGGGAGCTGTTTTTT. Residues: CASSLAGGLDGELFF.

The chain carries TRBV7-5 and TRBJ2-3; the table's TRBD2 call for D was not verified on the DNA. TRBV7-5 is a pseudogene segment. The CDR3 is 18 residues long. The CDR3 sequence is CVRSLVLAGGLSTDTQYF. The CDR3 bases are TGTGTCAGAAGCTTAGTACTAGCGGGAGGGCTAAGCACAGATACGCAGTATTTT.

The chain couples TRBV29-1 to TRBJ2-7; 9 positions agree with TRBD2. After removal of 1 base from V and 2 bases from J, the junction contained 3 bases not matched to a gene. The CDR3 totals 14 residues. The germline CDR1 and CDR2 sequences are SQVTM and ANQGSEA. The CDR3 here is CSVEGLAGTYEQYF. CDR3 nucleotides: TGCAGCGTTGAAGGGCTAGCGGGGACCTACGAGCAGTACTTC.